The 16 T cell receptor beta chains reported below all come from one sample, sequenced in a study of beta chain features in type 1 diabetes. General study points: TCRB CDR3s were moderately but significantly shorter in Type 1 diabetes patients in all four CD4+ subsets.

What these receptors recognize is not known. All of the isolated RNA was reverse transcribed, so expressed TCRB transcripts were sequenced. Assay used: immunoSEQ multiplex PCR; TCRdb lists only in-frame clones, some missing. The table includes 160,000 or so clones, around 8% detected once. The sequencing sample was made of central memory CD4+ T cells from blood. The receptors originated from a woman under 30 with type 1 diabetes.

The chain is built from TRBV6-6 and TRBJ1-1; 7 bases match TRBD1. This CDR3 region has 15 residues. Germline V gives CDR1 MNHNY, CDR2 SVGAGI (reference sequence). The V segment lost 2 bases and the J segment 0 bases; nucleotides outside the gene matches: 3. The CDR3: CASSYGQGVNTEAFF. DNA of the CDR3: TGTGCCAGCAGTTACGGGCAGGGGGTGAACACTGAAGCTTTCTTT.

This chain joins TRBV7-2 and TRBJ2-3; a possible D gene is TRBD2 (5 bases). Per germline, CDR1 SGHTA and CDR2 FQGNSA. Between the trimmed V and J ends, which lost 5 bases and 0 bases, there was a span of 12 bases. The CDR3 length is 15 residues. CDR3 coding DNA: TGTGCCAGCAGCGGTACAAGGACTAGCACAGATACGCAGTATTTT. Protein sequence: CASSGTRTSTDTQYF.

This clone occurred a few times. The chain uses TRBV19 and TRBJ1-1; D is unresolved. The germline V gene has CDR1 LNHDA and CDR2 SQIVND (reference sequence). The CDR3 covers 14 residues. V was shortened by 5 bases and J by 0 bases, with 10 bases between the two germline ends. Here the CDR3 reads CASSSQALNTEAFF. In nucleotides, the CDR3 is TGTGCCAGTAGTTCTCAGGCACTGAACACTGAAGCTTTCTTT. The complete variable domain, with remaining parts taken from reference TRBV19 and TRBJ1-1, reads DGGITQSPKYLFRKEGQNVTLSCEQNLNHDAMYWYRQDPGQGLRLIYYSQIVNDFQKGDIAEGYSVSREKKESFPLTVTSAQKNPTAFYLCASSSQALNTEAFFGQGTRLTVV.

This clone has only a few counts. V gene TRBV7-9 combines with J gene TRBJ1-2; a possible D gene is TRBD1 (5 bases). The CDR3 has 14 amino acids. Looked up from germline, CDR1 is SEHNR and CDR2 is FQNEAQ (reference sequence). V gave up 3 bases and J gave up 7 bases, with 15 bases separating them. The CDR3 nucleotides read TGTGCCAGCAGCTTGCCCCTTAACGGGGGTGGCTACACCTTC. Translating gives CASSLPLNGGGYTF.

This clone was seen only a few times. The chain has TRBV6-5 and TRBJ2-1, with 7 bases lining up with TRBD1. Germline CDR1 MNHEY, CDR2 SVGAGI. The ends lost 2 bases at V and 5 bases at J; junction bases unmatched: 6. The CDR3 sequence is 15 residues long. CDR3 coding DNA: TGTGCCAGCAGTTACCGCTGGGACAGTCACAATGAGCAGTTCTTC. Translated, it gives CASSYRWDSHNEQFF.

Turning to this clone: Germline and junction disagree at one end, which may indicate a read error. The chain recombines TRBV7-2 with TRBJ2-4; 15 bases align to TRBD2. CDR3 length equals 14 residues. Per germline, CDR1 SGHTA and CDR2 FQGNSA. CDR3 nucleotides: TGTGCCAGCAGCCCCTCGGGACTAGCGGGGGGAACAAACTTC. Encoded protein: CASSPSGLAGGTNF.

This clone was seen a handful of times. J is TRBJ2-7 and V is TRBV7-2, with 8 bases identical to TRBD2. The CDR3 is made up of 14 amino acids. Germline V lookup: CDR1 SGHTA, CDR2 FQGNSA. V dropped 5 bases and J dropped 6; count of bases not matched to a gene: 9. This CDR3 is CASSPSGRYREQYF. The CDR3 region has the DNA TGTGCCAGCAGCCCAAGCGGGAGATATCGCGAGCAGTACTTC.

The chain links TRBV15 to TRBJ2-7; TRBD1 matches 7 bases. The germline V gene encodes CDR1 LNHNV and CDR2 YYDKDF (reference sequence). The CDR3 is 15 amino acids. The junction had 8 bases not matched to a gene; V was cut back by 3 bases and J by 3 bases. The CDR3 DNA reads TGTGCCACCAGCAGGGGAGACAGGGTGGGCTACGAGCAGTACTTC. Protein product: CATSRGDRVGYEQYF. Combining the CDR3 with reference TRBV15 and TRBJ2-7 gives the whole variable domain DAMVIQNPRYQVTQFGKPVTLSCSQTLNHNVMYWYQQKSSQAPKLLFHYYDKDFNNEADTPDNFQSRRPNTSFCFLDIRSPGLGDTAMYLCATSRGDRVGYEQYFGPGTRLTVT.

A remark on this clone: Other DNA sequences in this sample translate to the same CDR3. The chain carries TRBV9 and TRBJ2-3, with 9 bases identical to TRBD2. Germline trimming cut 2 bases from V and 3 bases from J; bases unmatched to any gene: 4. The CDR3 has 15 residues. CDR1 SGDLS and CDR2 YYNGEE come from the germline V gene. In DNA, the CDR3 is TGTGCCAGCAGCGTCCTCACTAGCGGGACAGATACGCAGTATTTT. It encodes CASSVLTSGTDTQYF.

The CDR3 sequence: CASSQETTSGPNEQYF. CDR3 DNA sequence: TGCGCCAGCAGCCAAGAGACGACTAGCGGGCCCAACGAGCAGTACTTC. This chain uses TRBV4-3 with TRBJ2-7, with 10 bases matching TRBD2. This CDR3 comprises 16 residues. V shed 0 bases, J shed 5 bases, and the junction held 7 bases outside the gene matches. Germline CDR1 and CDR2: LGHNA and YSLEER.

This clone was detected a few times. This sequence joins TRBV2 and TRBJ2-1, with 8 bases identical to TRBD1. Trimming removed 6 bases from V and 7 bases from J; junction bases left unmatched: 5. The CDR3 consists of 13 residues. Looked up from germline, CDR1 is SNHLY and CDR2 is FYNNEI. The CDR3 sequence: CASSRQGPNEQFF. In nucleotides, the CDR3 is TGTGCCAGCAGCCGACAGGGGCCGAATGAGCAGTTCTTC.

CDR3 DNA sequence: TGTGCCAGCAGTGGACTAGTCGGGAGTTACGAGCAGTACTTC. This encodes CASSGLVGSYEQYF. This chain links TRBV2 with TRBJ2-7, with D perhaps matching TRBD2 (6 bases). Looked up from germline, CDR1 is SNHLY and CDR2 is FYNNEI. Trimming removed 4 bases from V and 4 bases from J, with 14 bases in between. This CDR3 is built from 14 residues.

This chain connects TRBV19 to TRBJ1-5, with 8 bases lining up with TRBD1. CDR3 size: 16 residues. V shed 5 bases, J shed 0 bases, and the junction held 6 bases outside the gene matches. The germline V gene has CDR1 LNHDA and CDR2 SQIVND (reference sequence). DNA for the CDR3: TGTGCCAGTAGTCCAAGGACAGGGTATAGCAATCAGCCCCAGCATTTT. Protein sequence: CASSPRTGYSNQPQHF.

This clone was picked up a small number of times. The chain links TRBV7-3 to TRBJ2-2; possibly TRBD1 for D (5 bases). This CDR3 contains 14 residues. V lost 5 bases and J lost 5, with 12 bases in between. Germline CDR1 is SGHTA and CDR2 is FQGTGA. CDR3 coding DNA: TGTGCCAGCAGCCCGCGACAGACAACCGGGGAGCTGTTTTTT. It encodes CASSPRQTTGELFF.

This chain joins TRBV29-1 and TRBJ2-7; TRBD1 matches 11 bases. The V gene's germline CDR1 is SQVTM and CDR2 ANQGSEA. The CDR3 runs 17 residues. Trimming removed 5 bases from V and 2 bases from J; junction bases left unmatched: 14. The CDR3 nucleotides read TGCAGCGTTAAACCGGGACAGGGGGGCCCCTATACCTACGAGCAGTACTTC. This codes for CSVKPGQGGPYTYEQYF.

This clone showed up just a few times. The gene calls are TRBV27 and TRBJ2-7; 8 positions match TRBD2. Germline CDR1 is MNHEY and CDR2 is SMNVEV (reference sequence). V shed 3 bases, J shed 0 bases, and the junction held 1 base outside the gene matches. CDR3 length: 14 residues. The CDR3 protein is CASSLTSDSYEQYF. In nucleotides, the CDR3 is TGTGCCAGCAGTTTGACTAGCGACTCCTACGAGCAGTACTTC.